This T cell receptor beta chain was identified during a study of regulatory T cells in long-lasting Graves disease. About the research overall: It was over 5 years of antithyroid drugs, with positive TSH receptor antibodies, that meant persistent Graves' disease. Study-level results: Persistent Graves' patients possessed reduced TCR diversity relative to recently diagnosed ones.

Library construction for TCR beta used iRepertoire HTBI primers and Arm-PCR of CDR3 regions. TCRdb called the multiplex PCR reads again in MiXCR, with one record for every CDR3 protein. This sample has 350,000 to 450,000 distinct CDR3 sequences; roughly 21% occur once, and the top ten carry 13% to 15%. Indicated time point: persistent/refractory GD, antithyroid drugs over 5 years with positive TRAb. PBMC RNA served as the TCR library source. Diagnoses of Graves' disease were made by American Thyroid Association guidelines. This clonotype appeared many times. Its antigen is still unknown. The sequenced sample was peripheral blood mononuclear cells (PBMCs), obtained when the disease was refractory, from a patient treated with antithyroid drugs. This clonotype was obtained from a female donor with Graves disease.

CDR3 in DNA: TGTGCCAGCATACGATCCCGCCAGGGTACGGCTCCACCCCTCCACTTT. The encoded protein is CASIRSRQGTAPPLHF. The chain has TRBV2 and TRBJ1-6, with D possibly being TRBD1 (5 bases). In germline, CDR1 is SNHLY, CDR2 FYNNEI. V lost 7 bases, J lost 11 bases, and 24 bases lay in between. The CDR3 is 16 residues long.